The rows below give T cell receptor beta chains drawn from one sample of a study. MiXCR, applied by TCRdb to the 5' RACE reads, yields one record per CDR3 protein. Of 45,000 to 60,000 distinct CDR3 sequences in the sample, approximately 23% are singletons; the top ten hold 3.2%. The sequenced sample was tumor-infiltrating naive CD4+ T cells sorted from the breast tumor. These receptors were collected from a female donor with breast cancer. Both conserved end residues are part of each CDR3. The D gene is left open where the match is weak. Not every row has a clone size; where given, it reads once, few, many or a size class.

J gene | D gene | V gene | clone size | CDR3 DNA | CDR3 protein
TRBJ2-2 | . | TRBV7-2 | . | TGTGCCAGCAGCTTAGTTTGGCCCCCAGTTTCGGAGAGGAACACCGGGGAGCTGTTTTTT | CASSLVWPPVSERNTGELFF
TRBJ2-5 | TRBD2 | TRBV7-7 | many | TGTGCTAGCCGCGGGGGGGCCCTAGAGACCCAGTACTTC | CASRGGALETQYF
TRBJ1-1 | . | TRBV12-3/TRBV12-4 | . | TGTGCCAGCACCCCGGGACTGTCGAACACTGAAGCTTTCTTT | CASTPGLSNTEAFF
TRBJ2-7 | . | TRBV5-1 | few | TGCGCCAGCAGCTTGGGCGGGAATTACGAGCAGTACTTC | CASSLGGNYEQYF
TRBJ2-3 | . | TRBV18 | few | TGTGCCAGCTCACCTCAAGGAGGGTCAGATACGCAGTATTTT | CASSPQGGSDTQYF
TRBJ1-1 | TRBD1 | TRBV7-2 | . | TGTACCAGCAGCTTACACTTCCGGGACAGGGGGAGGGCTTTCTTT | CTSSLHFRDRGRAFF
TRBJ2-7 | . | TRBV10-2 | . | TGCGCCAGCAGTGAGGAAACCATACAAGGGGGCTCCTACGAGCAGTACTTC | CASSEETIQGGSYEQYF
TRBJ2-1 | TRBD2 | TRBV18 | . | TGTGCCAGCTCACCCGGGACTAGCGGGAGGCTGAATGAGCAGTTCTTC | CASSPGTSGRLNEQFF
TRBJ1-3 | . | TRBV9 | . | TGTGCCAGTACGCGAGCCTTCGGGGGAGTGGGCTCTGGAAACACCATATATTTT | CASTRAFGGVGSGNTIYF
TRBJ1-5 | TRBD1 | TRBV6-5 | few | TGTGCCAGCAGGACAGGGGACCAGCCCCAGCATTTT | CASRTGDQPQHF
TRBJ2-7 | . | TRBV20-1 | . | TGCAGTGCTAGTTTGCCAGGCGATCCTTCTGATGAGCAGTACTTC | CSASLPGDPSDEQYF
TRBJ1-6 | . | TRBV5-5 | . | TGTGCCAGCAGCCGGGGCCCCGATACGGGGAATTCACCCCTCTACTTT | CASSRGPDTGNSPLYF
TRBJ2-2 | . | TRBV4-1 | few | TGCGCCAGCAGCCATCCCCGTACGCGGCTAGCGAACACCGGGGAGCTGTTTTTT | CASSHPRTRLANTGELFF
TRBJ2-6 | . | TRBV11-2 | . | TGTGCCAGCAGCTCCGGAGGCTACGTCCTGACTTTC | CASSSGGYVLTF
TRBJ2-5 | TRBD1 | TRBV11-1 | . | TGTGCCGGCAGCCCTCCACGGGGACAGGGAAAAGAGGCCCAGTACTTC | CAGSPPRGQGKEAQYF
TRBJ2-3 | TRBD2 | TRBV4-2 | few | TGTGCCAGCAGCCAAGAAGCCAGCGGGAGGGATACGCAGTATTTT | CASSQEASGRDTQYF